This T cell receptor (beta chain) originates from a study of response to subunit inactivated influenza vaccine. Study outcomes and limitations: Authors suggested each seasonal flu vaccination may recruit only limited numbers of new T cells.

TCRdb reprocessed the RT-PCR reads with MiXCR, giving one entry per CDR3 protein. The sample shows 430,000 or so distinct CDR3 sequences, roughly 9.8% of them seen only once. Points on this clonotype: Its specificity is unknown.

V lost 6 bases to trimming and J lost 4 bases, with 12 bases between them. The length of the CDR3 is 13 residues. Germline V CDR1 and CDR2: MDHEN, SYDVKM. This TCR came from a man aged 45-65 years who received an inactivated influenza vaccine. The rearrangement joins TRBV28 to TRBJ1-1, with a weak D call TRBD1 (5 bases). The starting material was PBMCs from blood, obtained more than 35 days after vaccination. CDR3 sequence reads: CASRWGGFTEAFF. The CDR3 DNA reads as TGTGCCAGCAGATGGGGGGGATTCACTGAAGCTTTCTTT. The full variable domain, in which reference TRBV28 and TRBJ1-1 provide the parts outside the CDR3, is DVKVTQSSRYLVKRTGEKVFLECVQDMDHENMFWYRQDPGLGLRLIYFSYDVKMKEKGDIPEGYSVSREKKERFSLILESASTNQTSMYLCASRWGGFTEAFFGQGTRLTVV.